This T cell receptor beta chain stems from a study of T cell responses to AZD1222 COVID-19 vaccine. Sequencing was performed with immunoSEQ multiplex PCR; in TCRdb, only in-frame clones are kept and a portion is missing. The sample includes around 110,000 clones, around 94% of them seen just once. Concerning this clone: What it binds is not known.

Notes on the study in general: Spike was spanned by vaccine-associated CD4 TCRs, which were dominant at 160-218 and 743-854. The peak T cell response came first, and repertoires were sampled only after it. Donors in the cohort were predominantly white British and more often female, and clonal diversity was possibly underestimated.

With V trimmed by 5 bases and J by 3 bases, 3 bases remained unmatched. Germline V gives CDR1 PRHDT, CDR2 FYEKMQ (reference sequence). The CDR3 totals 15 residues. The chain uses TRBV13 and TRBJ2-1, with 11 bases matching TRBD2. The sample consisted of peripheral blood, taken on day 0 of AZD1222 vaccination. The receptor comes from an adult in good health. The CDR3 protein is CASSKTSGVYNEQFF. CDR3 nucleotides: TGTGCCAGCAGCAAGACTAGCGGGGTCTACAATGAGCAGTTCTTC.